The T cell receptor beta chain described here comes from a study of Tregs in tolerant kidney transplant recipients. V lost 1 base and J lost 4; bases outside the gene matches: 7. This CDR3 has 15 amino acids. Germline CDR1 and CDR2: SGHRS and YFSETQ. A remark on this clone: The read is 3 residues too short to cover the CDR3 end, so that end is filled in from the germline J gene.

Only in-frame clones appear in the TCRdb table, and some are missing; sequencing was by immunoSEQ multiplex PCR. This table lists approximately 50,000 clones. This specimen was CD4+ T cells from blood, taken before the transplant. This TCR was recovered from a human donor who received a combined kidney and bone marrow transplant. This sequence joins TRBV5-1 and TRBJ1-2; 7 bases map to TRBD1. The covered CDR3 bases are TGCGCCAGCAGCTTGATTACAGGGGAGAGCTATGGC. This gives the protein CASSLITGESYG. The complete CDR3 sequence is CASSLITGESYGYTF.